Presented here are 31 T cell receptor beta chains from one specimen sequenced in a study of blood T cells in healthy people across ages. Primed by a sample-barcoded 5' primer and a J-beta primer mix, a second PCR proceeded for 7 to 11 cycles. One entry per CDR3 protein, called by TCRdb with MiXCR from the 5' RACE reads. The sample lists about 2 million distinct CDR3 sequences, around half occurring once. The specimen sequenced was blood. These receptors all come from a woman aged 40 to 49 in good health.

The J gene is TRBJ1-1, the V gene TRBV20-1; no reliable D call. V lost 3 bases, J lost 4 bases, and 12 bases lay in between. This CDR3 has 13 residues. Germline CDR1 is DFQATT and CDR2 is SNEGSKA (reference sequence). In nucleotides, the CDR3 is TGCAGTGCTAGCCATCAGTGGGCCACTGAAGCTTTCTTT. Protein sequence: CSASHQWATEAFF.

The chain has TRBV7-9 and TRBJ2-3; D is unresolved. Germline V CDR1 and CDR2: SEHNR, FQNEAQ (reference sequence). Trimming took 5 bases from V and 4 from J, leaving 10 bases between them. The CDR3 runs to 13 residues. The CDR3 region is CASSTDLADTQYF. CDR3 DNA: TGTGCCAGCAGCACAGACCTGGCAGATACGCAGTATTTT.

The chain links TRBV6-5 to TRBJ1-2; no firm D call. The CDR3 spans 17 residues. V gave up 2 bases and J gave up 0 bases, with 16 bases separating them. In germline, CDR1 is MNHEY, CDR2 SVGAGI. CDR3 region: CASSYEASPIPNYGYTF. As DNA, the CDR3 is TGTGCCAGCAGTTACGAGGCCAGTCCAATTCCTAACTATGGCTACACCTTC.

The rearrangement links TRBV10-3 to TRBJ2-7, with D unresolved. The V gene lost 3 bases and the J gene lost 10 bases, with 13 bases spanning the gap. The germline V gene encodes CDR1 ENHRY and CDR2 SYGVKD. This CDR3 spans 12 amino acids. The CDR3 DNA reads TGTGCCATCAGTGACTGGAAAGAGGCCCAGTACTTC. Translation: CAISDWKEAQYF.

The gene calls are TRBV9 and TRBJ2-7, with 7 nucleotides matching TRBD2. With the DNA end fitting TRBJ2-5 better, the J assignment may be wrong. This CDR3 region has 16 residues. The germline gives CDR1 SGDLS, CDR2 YYNGEE. The CDR3 sequence: CASSVGVTSFLQTQYF. DNA of the CDR3: TGTGCCAGCAGCGTAGGCGTGACTAGCTTCCTTCAGACCCAGTACTTC.

About this clonotype itself: The germline gene is not matched at one end of the junction; a read error may be the cause. The CDR3 DNA is TGCGCCAGCAGCCAAGTTGCTCGATCAGATCGGTTCTTC. As protein: CASSQVARSDRFF. The V call is TRBV14, the J call TRBJ2-1; D remains ambiguous. The CDR3 consists of 13 residues. Per the germline V gene, CDR1 is SGHDN and CDR2 is FVKESK.

The chain joins TRBV20-1 to TRBJ2-3; D remains ambiguous. The V and J ends lost 0 bases and 4 bases respectively, with 17 bases between them. The CDR3 extends over 16 amino acids. Germline CDR1 and CDR2: DFQATT and SNEGSKA (reference sequence). CDR3 in amino acids: CSARDRVGLGSDTQYF. CDR3 bases: TGCAGTGCTAGAGATCGCGTTGGGTTAGGCTCAGATACGCAGTATTTT.

The chain carries TRBV10-2 and TRBJ2-3; D is uncertain. This CDR3 has 18 residues. The germline V gene has CDR1 WSHSY and CDR2 SAAADI. Trimming took 0 bases from V and 0 from J, leaving 16 bases between them. The CDR3 loop reads CASSESRSSLTSTDTQYF. The CDR3 DNA reads as TGCGCCAGCAGTGAGTCTCGGTCTAGTCTGACCAGCACAGATACGCAGTATTTT.

This sequence joins TRBV5-5 and TRBJ1-1; no reliable D call. There are 14 residues in the CDR3. The germline gives CDR1 SGHKS, CDR2 YYEKEE (reference sequence). The V end was cut by 0 bases, the J end by 1 base, with 7 bases between. The CDR3 loop is CASSLASANTEAFF. As DNA, the CDR3 is TGTGCCAGCAGCTTGGCCTCAGCGAACACTGAAGCTTTCTTT.

This clonotype was counted between two and nine times. The chain couples TRBV4-1 to TRBJ1-4; a possible D gene is TRBD1 (6 bases). In germline, CDR1 is MGHRA, CDR2 YSYEKL. Trimming shortened V by 3 bases and J by 3 bases, and 26 bases separated the two germline ends. CDR3 length: 20 amino acids. CDR3 sequence (DNA): TGCGCCAGCAGCCAGGACTCGGTTTTGCCGTCAGGGGCTCCTAATGAAAAACTGTTTTTT. Translation gives CASSQDSVLPSGAPNEKLFF.

V usage is TRBV15 and J usage is TRBJ2-5, with D possibly TRBD1 on 6 matching bases. The better agreement between TRBJ2-7 and the DNA end casts doubt on the J call. Per the germline V gene, CDR1 is LNHNV and CDR2 is YYDKDF (reference sequence). The CDR3 runs 13 residues. This CDR3 is CATSQHNRDEQYF. As DNA, the CDR3 is TGTGCCACCAGCCAGCATAACAGGGACGAGCAGTACTTC.

This clonotype was seen a handful of times. The chain combines TRBV10-3 with TRBJ2-5; 11 nucleotides line up with TRBD1. After removal of 9 bases from V and 3 bases from J, the junction contained 0 bases not matched to a gene. CDR1 ENHRY and CDR2 SYGVKD come from the germline V gene. The CDR3 is made up of 12 amino acids. CDR3 amino acids: CAMGQGEETQYF. CDR3 DNA sequence: TGTGCCATGGGACAGGGGGAAGAGACCCAGTACTTC.

This clonotype appeared a few times. The rearrangement uses TRBV7-8 and TRBJ1-1; D unresolved. This CDR3 is 11 amino acids long. The V and J ends lost 8 bases and 5 bases respectively, with 9 bases between them. Germline V gene sequence: CDR1 SGHVS, CDR2 FQNEAQ. CDR3 sequence reads: CASLVGTEAFF. Written as DNA, the CDR3 is TGTGCCAGCCTCGTGGGGACTGAAGCTTTCTTT.

This rearrangement joins TRBV5-6 to TRBJ2-5; TRBD1 matches 8 bases. The J segment lost 1 base and the V segment lost 4 bases, leaving 18 bases of the junction unmatched. The germline gives CDR1 SGHDT, CDR2 YYEEEE. CDR3 length: 19 amino acids. The chain's CDR3 is CASSHLALGGQEAQETQYF. In nucleotides, the CDR3 is TGTGCCAGCAGCCACCTTGCTCTTGGGGGACAGGAGGCCCAAGAGACCCAGTACTTC.

This chain connects TRBV12-3 or TRBV12-4 to TRBJ2-7; 7 bases are shared with TRBD2. This CDR3 has 15 residues. The ends lost 0 bases at V and 4 bases at J; junction bases unmatched: 6. CDR3: CASSLAGGVSYEQYF. CDR3 coding DNA: TGTGCCAGCAGTTTAGCGGGGGGGGTCTCGTACGAGCAGTACTTC.

The chain recombines TRBV4-3 with TRBJ1-5, with D possibly being TRBD1 (6 bases). V shed 1 base and J shed 4 bases, with 11 bases lying between them. Germline CDR1 is LGHNA and CDR2 is YSLEER. The length of the CDR3 is 15 residues. CDR3 nucleotides: TGCGCCAGCAGCCAAGGGACAGAGATTAATCAGCCCCAGCATTTT. It specifies CASSQGTEINQPQHF.

The chain has TRBV7-8 and TRBJ1-6; D is perhaps TRBD1 (5 bases). V lost 1 base and J lost 10, with 17 bases in between. The CDR3 covers 16 residues. Germline V lookup: CDR1 SGHVS, CDR2 FQNEAQ. DNA of the CDR3: TGTGCCAGCAGCTTAGAGGAGGGGCGCGATTCATCACCCCTCCACTTT. This gives the protein CASSLEEGRDSSPLHF.

The chain joins TRBV6-2 or TRBV6-3 to TRBJ2-1, with TRBD2 matching 10 bases. From germline, CDR1 is MNHEY and CDR2 SVGEGT. V shed 6 bases and J 4 bases; nucleotides not matched to a gene: 6. The CDR3 has 15 amino acids. CDR3 sequence: CASRPSGGDYNEQFF. The CDR3 DNA is TGTGCCAGCAGACCAAGCGGGGGGGATTACAATGAGCAGTTCTTC.

This clonotype was found a few times. The J gene is TRBJ2-5, the V gene TRBV10-3; TRBD2 aligns across 11 bases. CDR3 size: 16 residues. The V gene end was trimmed by 5 bases and the J gene end by 5 bases; junction bases not matched to a gene: 10. Germline CDR1 is ENHRY and CDR2 is SYGVKD. CDR3 amino acids: CAISLATSGVVETQYF. The CDR3 DNA reads TGTGCCATCAGTCTCGCGACTAGCGGGGTAGTGGAGACCCAGTACTTC.

Note on this clonotype: One end of the junction varies from germline; a read error may be responsible. The rearrangement uses TRBV5-6 and TRBJ2-7; no clear D gene. This CDR3 contains 14 residues. From germline, CDR1 is SGHDT and CDR2 YYEEEE. CDR3 sequence: CASSLPQHTYERYF. The CDR3 DNA reads TGTGCCAGCAGCTTGCCACAGCATACCTACGAGCGGTACTTC.

This clonotype was seen repeatedly, ten times or more. The chain employs TRBV2 and TRBJ2-6; D gene unclear. Germline V lookup: CDR1 SNHLY, CDR2 FYNNEI. The CDR3 has 17 residues. V lost 5 bases to trimming and J lost 0 bases, with 14 bases between them. As DNA, the CDR3 is TGTGCCAGCAGTCAGGAACCCCTTCCCTCTGGGGCCAACGTCCTGACTTTC. Protein: CASSQEPLPSGANVLTF.

The rearrangement uses TRBV6-1 and TRBJ2-3; D remains ambiguous. The CDR3 extends over 15 amino acids. Trimming took 0 bases from V and 0 from J, leaving 7 bases between them. Per germline, CDR1 MNHNS and CDR2 SASEGT. CDR3 nucleotide sequence: TGTGCCAGCAGTGAAGCGGTCCTGAGCACAGATACGCAGTATTTT. As protein: CASSEAVLSTDTQYF.

This chain uses TRBV6-2 or TRBV6-3 with TRBJ2-1; no clear D gene. The V and J ends lost 2 bases and 3 bases respectively, with 11 bases between them. Germline values: CDR1 MNHEY, CDR2 SVGEGT. The CDR3 sequence is 15 residues long. CDR3 nucleotides: TGTGCCAGCAGTTACGGCGAGTTACTCTACAATGAGCAGTTCTTC. As protein: CASSYGELLYNEQFF.

This clonotype showed up just a few times. The rearrangement joins TRBV10-2 to TRBJ2-5; a possible D gene is TRBD1 (5 bases). The better agreement between TRBJ2-7 and the DNA end casts doubt on the J call. This CDR3 contains 15 residues. CDR1 is WSHSY and CDR2 is SAAADI in the germline V gene. The CDR3 DNA is TGCGCCAGCAGTGAGTCGACGGCAGGGATATACGAGCAGTACTTC. Translated: CASSESTAGIYEQYF.

This rearrangement joins TRBV7-9 to TRBJ2-5; 8 bases are shared with TRBD2. V lost 5 bases to trimming and J lost 2 bases; unmatched junction nucleotides: 13. Germline-derived CDR1 and CDR2 are SEHNR and FQNEAQ (reference sequence). The CDR3 has 17 amino acids. DNA for the CDR3: TGTGCCAGCAGCCAGAGACTAGCGCGGGATTATCAAGAGACCCAGTACTTC. It specifies CASSQRLARDYQETQYF.

This clonotype was seen a few times. V and J are TRBV6-2 or TRBV6-3 and TRBJ2-5; 10 bases fit TRBD2. After removal of 2 bases from V and 2 bases from J, the junction contained 2 bases not matched to a gene. The germline V gene has CDR1 MNHEY and CDR2 SVGEGT. The CDR3 length is 15 residues. CDR3 sequence: CASSYTSGDQETQYF. In DNA, the CDR3 is TGTGCCAGCAGTTACACTAGCGGGGATCAAGAGACCCAGTACTTC.

The rearrangement links TRBV3-1 to TRBJ2-2; 7 positions agree with TRBD2. Per germline, CDR1 LGHDT and CDR2 YNNKEL (reference sequence). The CDR3 has 14 residues. V was pared by 4 bases and J by 8 bases, with 7 bases of the junction left unmatched. This CDR3 is CASSRRGVSGELFF. The CDR3 bases are TGTGCCAGCAGCCGACGGGGGGTTAGTGGGGAGCTGTTTTTT.

This clonotype showed up many times. The CDR3 sequence: CASSRDRSETQYF. The CDR3 DNA reads TGTGCCAGCAGCCGGGACAGGTCGGAGACCCAGTACTTC. V usage is TRBV7-2 and J usage is TRBJ2-5, with TRBD1 matching over 8 bases. Germline CDR1 reads SGHTA; CDR2 reads FQGNSA. The V gene end was trimmed by 5 bases and the J gene end by 5 bases; junction bases not matched to a gene: 4. The CDR3 has 13 residues.

The CDR3 spells CASSIGQGKGGAFF. The CDR3 DNA reads as TGTGCCAGCAGCATAGGACAGGGCAAAGGAGGAGCTTTCTTT. The V and J genes are TRBV5-6 and TRBJ1-1; 8 bases match TRBD1. The CDR3 is 14 residues long. The J segment lost 10 bases and the V segment lost 4 bases, leaving 12 bases of the junction unmatched. CDR1 is SGHDT and CDR2 is YYEEEE in the germline V gene.

CDR3 residues: CASSPDTGGFYGYTF. The CDR3, as DNA: TGTGCCAGCAGCCCGGATACAGGGGGCTTCTATGGCTACACCTTC. This chain connects TRBV3-1 to TRBJ1-2; TRBD1 agrees at 9 bases. The germline V gene encodes CDR1 LGHDT and CDR2 YNNKEL (reference sequence). V was clipped by 4 bases and J by 4 bases; unmatched bases: 7. The CDR3 contains 15 residues.

The chain recombines TRBV7-2 with TRBJ2-5; maybe TRBD2 (6 bases). This CDR3 region has 16 residues. V shed 5 bases and J shed 7 bases, with 23 bases lying between them. The germline V gene has CDR1 SGHTA and CDR2 FQGNSA. The CDR3 DNA reads as TGTGCCAGCAGCCGCCACCTGGCGGGAAGCGAGGGGACCCAGTACTTC. This translates into CASSRHLAGSEGTQYF.